This entry describes one T cell receptor (beta chain). Its antigen remains undetermined. Per-base qualities were not stored, and no clone one base away is much larger. This specimen comes from a study of human T cells and chemical hapten exposure (dated by TCRdb to about 2021). Study-level background: For sensitization, 2% DPC in acetone was applied to a 2 cm by 2 cm area of upper inner arm skin. This study followed changes in the peripheral blood TCR repertoire in vivo during primary and secondary sensitization of alopecia patients to the hapten diphenylcyclopropenone (DPC). Blood samples were taken from patients before sensitization (week 0) and at 2, 6 and about 24 weeks after DPC sensitization. Most of the patients in the cohort were female, and the cohort covered alopecia areata with under or over 50% scalp involvement, alopecia totalis and alopecia universalis. Patch tests used Finn chambers with 0.01% DPC on the upper back, scored after 6 days by International Contact Dermatitis Research Group standards. Blood for TCR sequencing was provided by twenty-nine alopecia patients at one to four time points (pre-sensitization, 2, 6 and 24 weeks). Libraries were combined into a pool for sequencing, and differences in TCR yield between samples came mainly from small differences in library volumes within the pool. Weekly therapeutic DPC doses were additionally applied to the scalp of patients throughout the roughly 23-week study period.

Receptor amplification or capture employed RACE. For sequencing, a NextSeq 500 was employed. Library preparation attached unique molecular identifiers to individual cDNA molecules for quantitative, reproducible TCR counting. Each blood RNA sample was used to sequence both TCR alpha and TCR beta chains. For the original study's pipeline: The median number of TCRs per sample was approximately 93,000, ranging from roughly 20,000 to 700,000. V, J and CDR3 annotation of the TCR reads was carried out using the Decombinator software suite. For the PS versus PT1 abundance plots, all samples were subsampled to the same number of TCRs (28,000). TCRs were defined as expanded if absent before sensitization and observed at least eight times at the 2-week time point. TCRdb reworked the public reads: Q25 trimming with fastp, MiXCR clone assembly, productive beta chains retained. Every entry covers one CDR3 protein and lists the most common genes and DNA from its rows. TCRdb's processing, not the study's, gives the V and J calls here. This sample holds roughly 180,000 distinct CDR3 sequences; about 20% were observed only once. The ten largest clonotypes hold under 7.5% of the sample.

The CDR3 spans 13 residues, from the cysteine through the phenylalanine. Only CDR3 DNA remains: 39 bases, in frame from the first base. V loses 5 bases of germline sequence and J loses 7 bases, and the interval between the two ends is 14 bases. Study-level results and caveats: After repeated subsampling, changes were observed in the strength of the expansion versus patch-test correlation and in the threshold at which the correlation became significant. The number of PT1 expanded TCRs positively correlated with patch test score, significant at thresholds 8, 16 and 32 but not 4. No change with DPC sensitization was found in the number of TCRs above 1 in 1000 frequency, and no evidence of global repertoire structure alterations was found. Compared with pre-sensitization or healthy control sets, expanded TCRs formed significantly more large CDR3 similarity clusters, which is consistent with antigen-driven responses. Because every patient had alopecia, a presumed autoimmune disease, the patients' immune response might differ from that of healthy individuals.

The time point label for this specimen denotes: patch test 1, 2 weeks after DPC sensitization. Interpreted using the paper, the treatment or condition label stands for: therapeutic diphenylcyclopropenone sensitization with weekly scalp DPC. Blood at each patch-test visit was drawn before the patch test was applied. Patients were considered eligible if aged 18 to 70, diagnosed with alopecia and deemed suitable for DPC therapy, and patients were excluded if pregnant. Unfractionated whole blood was collected in Tempus Blood RNA tubes, and total RNA was extracted from that blood. The TCR originated in a woman aged 45-65 years with alopecia areata. Some clones in this sample may be carry-over from other donors' samples. The chain is encoded by TRBV12-3 or TRBV12-4 joined to TRBJ1-1, with the D gene not confidently named. Sequenced material: whole blood, taken in connection with sensitization to the hapten diphenylcyclopropenone (DPC). The DNA is TGTGCCAGCAGTAAACAGCGGGGTGGTGAAGCTTTCTTT. Its coded protein is CASSKQRGGEAFF.